These 32 T cell receptor beta chains were sequenced from one sample in a study of blood T cell repertoires in COVID-19. Some clones are missing from TCRdb's copy, which holds only in-frame ones; the method was immunoSEQ multiplex PCR. The sample lists 150,000 to 200,000 clones, around 83% occurring once. Source material: peripheral blood. The origin of the receptors is a woman in her 70s with COVID-19, enrolled during active disease.

The chain employs TRBV28 and TRBJ2-3; D is possibly TRBD1 (6 bases). CDR3 length: 15 amino acids. V was clipped by 1 base and J by 3 bases, with 11 bases between them. CDR1 MDHEN and CDR2 SYDVKM come from the germline V gene. The CDR3 here is CASSLFVRGTDTQYF. Here the CDR3 DNA reads TGTGCCAGCAGTTTATTTGTCAGGGGAACAGATACGCAGTATTTT. Variable domain in full (rest from reference TRBV28 and TRBJ2-3): DVKVTQSSRYLVKRTGEKVFLECVQDMDHENMFWYRQDPGLGLRLIYFSYDVKMKEKGDIPEGYSVSREKKERFSLILESASTNQTSMYLCASSLFVRGTDTQYFGPGTRLTVL.

This rearrangement joins TRBV6-2 or TRBV6-3 to TRBJ1-2; the D is unclear. Looked up from germline, CDR1 is MNHEY and CDR2 is SVGEGT. The CDR3 sequence is 12 residues long. Trimming took 1 base from V and 7 from J, leaving 7 bases between them. Here the CDR3 reads CASSYYGVGYTF. CDR3 sequence (DNA): TGTGCCAGCAGTTACTACGGTGTTGGCTACACCTTC.

V and J are TRBV28 and TRBJ1-2; 9 nucleotides agree with TRBD1. The CDR3 sequence is 17 residues long. The germline V gene has CDR1 MDHEN and CDR2 SYDVKM. Losses at the gene ends were 2 bases for V and 4 bases for J; bases not matched to a gene: 11. CDR3 coding DNA: TGTGCCAGCAGTTTACCCACCGGGACAGGGATCCTCTATGGCTACACCTTC. Amino acids: CASSLPTGTGILYGYTF.

The genes are TRBV6-5 and TRBJ2-3, with D possibly being TRBD1 (5 bases). V was pared by 5 bases and J by 4 bases, with 10 bases between. The CDR3 is 13 amino acids. Germline CDR1 MNHEY, CDR2 SVGAGI. The CDR3 spells CASSRRVADTQYF. Written as DNA, the CDR3 is TGTGCCAGCAGTCGCAGGGTAGCAGATACGCAGTATTTT.

This clone was counted between two and nine times. This chain uses TRBV5-1 with TRBJ1-6, with 7 bases identical to TRBD1. The CDR3 runs to 16 residues. Germline V gene data show CDR1 as SGHRS and CDR2 as YFSETQ. The V gene end was trimmed by 8 bases and the J gene end by 8 bases; junction bases not matched to a gene: 16. The CDR3 coding sequence is TGCGCCAGTTCACCTTCAGGGGGTAAAGTTGATTCACCCCTCCACTTT. This codes for CASSPSGGKVDSPLHF.

The chain joins TRBV28 to TRBJ1-2, with no clear D. Germline CDR1 reads MDHEN; CDR2 reads SYDVKM. CDR3 size: 15 residues. V lost 7 bases and J lost 0, with 15 bases in between. In nucleotides, the CDR3 is TGTGCCAGCAAGGGCCGGGGAGCGGCTAACTATGGCTACACCTTC. Translated: CASKGRGAANYGYTF.

This clone was recorded once. V and J are TRBV2 and TRBJ2-3, with 10 positions matching TRBD2. There are 14 residues in the CDR3. CDR1 is SNHLY, CDR2 FYNNEI, per germline. V was pared by 6 bases and J by 4 bases, with 4 bases of the junction left unmatched. CDR3 in amino acids: CASRPGTSADTQYF. CDR3 sequence (DNA): TGTGCCAGCAGACCCGGGACTAGCGCAGATACGCAGTATTTT.

This clone occurred once. CDR3 nucleotides: TGTGCCAGCAGCCTAGGACTAGCGGGTGCGGAGACCCAGTACTTC. Its protein product is CASSLGLAGAETQYF. The chain uses TRBV14 and TRBJ2-5; 11 positions match TRBD2. In germline, CDR1 is SGHDN, CDR2 FVKESK. This CDR3 spans 15 amino acids. V shed 4 bases and J 5 bases; nucleotides not matched to a gene: 6.

The chain uses TRBV7-2 and TRBJ2-5; D possibly corresponds to TRBD2 (6 bases). The germline V and J ends were trimmed by 2 bases and 5 bases, with 15 bases remaining between them. Germline loops: CDR1 SGHTA, CDR2 FQGNSA. This CDR3 region has 15 residues. CDR3 sequence reads: CASSLTTGVWETQYF. CDR3 nucleotides: TGTGCCAGCAGCTTAACAACGGGAGTTTGGGAGACCCAGTACTTC. The whole variable domain, filled in from reference TRBV7-2 and TRBJ2-5, reads GAGVSQSPSNKVTEKGKDVELRCDPISGHTALYWYRQSLGQGLEFLIYFQGNSAPDKSGLPSDRFSAERTGGSVSTLTIQRTQQEDSAVYLCASSLTTGVWETQYFGPGTRLLVL.

The rearrangement joins TRBV10-2 to TRBJ2-5; weak D call: TRBD2 (5 bases). Germline lookup yields CDR1 WSHSY and CDR2 SAAADI. The V gene lost 3 bases and the J gene lost 3 bases, with 14 bases spanning the gap. This CDR3 is built from 15 residues. In DNA, the CDR3 is TGCGCCAGCAGTGATAAAGGGCGGAGGAAAGAGACCCAGTACTTC. This codes for CASSDKGRRKETQYF.

For the CDR3, the DNA is TGTGCCAGCAGCGGACAGGGCGCCTACAATGAGCAGTTCTTC. Translating it yields CASSGQGAYNEQFF. The genes are TRBV6-5 and TRBJ2-1, with 8 bases lining up with TRBD1. Germline V gives CDR1 MNHEY, CDR2 SVGAGI. V dropped 6 bases and J dropped 2; count of bases not matched to a gene: 3. The length of the CDR3 is 14 residues.

The V and J genes are TRBV10-3 and TRBJ2-1; 9 bases match TRBD2. The junction had 7 bases not matched to a gene; V was cut back by 3 bases and J by 4 bases. CDR3 length: 16 residues. Germline loops: CDR1 ENHRY, CDR2 SYGVKD. CDR3 nucleotide sequence: TGTGCCATCAGTGACCCGACTAGCGGCTTATACAATGAGCAGTTCTTC. Translation gives CAISDPTSGLYNEQFF.

This chain connects TRBV4-3 to TRBJ1-1; the D is unclear. The CDR3 covers 14 residues. CDR1 is LGHNA, CDR2 YSLEER, per germline. V lost 1 base, J lost 5 bases, and 11 bases lay in between. The CDR3 is CASSQVVAGTEAFF. The CDR3 DNA sequence: TGCGCCAGCAGCCAAGTCGTTGCGGGGACTGAAGCTTTCTTT.

The CDR3 nucleotides read TGTGCCATCAGGTCCGGGACTAGCGGTGTCGAGCAGTACTTC. It specifies CAIRSGTSGVEQYF. V is TRBV10-3 and J is TRBJ2-7; 11 bases map to TRBD2. Germline V gene lookup returns CDR1 ENHRY and CDR2 SYGVKD. The ends lost 6 bases at V and 6 bases at J; junction bases unmatched: 7. The CDR3 is 14 amino acids.

The chain joins TRBV13 to TRBJ2-2, with 8 bases lining up with TRBD1. V lost 6 bases and J lost 4; bases outside the gene matches: 4. Germline V gene data show CDR1 as PRHDT and CDR2 as FYEKMQ (reference sequence). The CDR3 consists of 14 residues. The DNA of the CDR3 is TGTGCCAGCAGGGTCAGGGGGCCCACCGGGGAGCTGTTTTTT. Amino acid sequence: CASRVRGPTGELFF. Looking up the rest from reference TRBV13 and TRBJ2-2 gives the full variable domain: AAGVIQSPRHLIKEKRETATLKCYPIPRHDTVYWYQQGPGQDPQFLISFYEKMQSDKGSIPDRFSAQQFSDYHSELNMSSLELGDSALYFCASRVRGPTGELFFGEGSRLTVL.

The J gene is TRBJ2-7, the V gene TRBV19; 10 nucleotides line up with TRBD1. This CDR3 region has 15 residues. Germline V gives CDR1 LNHDA, CDR2 SQIVND (reference sequence). J lost 4 bases, V lost 4 bases, and 7 bases had no gene match. The CDR3, as DNA: TGTGCCAGTAGTACCCCCGGGACAGGGGATTACGAGCAGTACTTC. Protein product: CASSTPGTGDYEQYF. The full variable domain, its missing parts supplied by reference TRBV19 and TRBJ2-7, is DGGITQSPKYLFRKEGQNVTLSCEQNLNHDAMYWYRQDPGQGLRLIYYSQIVNDFQKGDIAEGYSVSREKKESFPLTVTSAQKNPTAFYLCASSTPGTGDYEQYFGPGTRLTVT.

This clone has just one count. The gene calls are TRBV28 and TRBJ1-2; the D gene is possibly TRBD1 (5 bases). The germline V gene has CDR1 MDHEN and CDR2 SYDVKM. The V end lost 10 bases, the J end lost 4 bases, and 13 bases lay between the germline ends. CDR3 length: 12 residues. For the CDR3, the DNA is TGTGCCACTCGGGGGGGGTTCTATGGCTACACCTTC. Translation gives CATRGGFYGYTF.

Only one count was recorded for this clone. The rearrangement joins TRBV27 to TRBJ1-2; D is unresolved. Per the germline V gene, CDR1 is MNHEY and CDR2 is SMNVEV (reference sequence). The CDR3 has 13 amino acids. The V gene lost 8 bases and the J gene lost 6 bases, with 16 bases spanning the gap. Written as DNA, the CDR3 is TGTGCCAGCTCAGACACTGGAAGAGATGGCTACACCTTC. It is translated as CASSDTGRDGYTF.

The V call is TRBV5-6, the J call TRBJ1-4; the match to TRBD1 covers 7 bases. Germline V gene lookup returns CDR1 SGHDT and CDR2 YYEEEE. V trimming: 2 bases; J trimming: 7 bases; junction bases outside the gene matches: 5. The CDR3 totals 14 residues. CDR3 region: CASSFRGLGEKLFF. In DNA, the CDR3 is TGTGCCAGCAGCTTCAGGGGGTTAGGTGAAAAACTGTTTTTT.

The rearrangement links TRBV28 to TRBJ2-5; 7 bases align to TRBD1. CDR1 and CDR2 from the germline V gene are MDHEN and SYDVKM. The J segment lost 5 bases and the V segment lost 8 bases, leaving 11 bases of the junction unmatched. The CDR3 has 14 residues. CDR3 nucleotides: TGTGCCAGCTTAGGGGGCCTAGGGGAGGAGACCCAGTACTTC. It encodes CASLGGLGEETQYF.

The V and J genes are TRBV6-2 or TRBV6-3 and TRBJ2-5; 7 nucleotides align to TRBD2. Germline CDR1 reads MNHEY; CDR2 reads SVGEGT. V lost 2 bases, J lost 6 bases, and 15 bases stayed unmatched. The CDR3 is made up of 17 amino acids. CDR3 nucleotides: TGTGCCAGCAGTTACAGACTAGCCCTCGGGGGGAAGAAGACCCAGTACTTC. Translated, it gives CASSYRLALGGKKTQYF.

This clone has more than one count but fewer than ten. The genes are TRBV7-9 and TRBJ2-7; 15 bases are shared with TRBD2. Trimming at V came to 5 bases and at J to 0 bases, leaving 11 bases not matched to a gene. The CDR3 consists of 19 residues. Germline values: CDR1 SEHNR, CDR2 FQNEAQ (reference sequence). CDR3 nucleotide sequence: TGTGCCAGCAGCCCAACGCCGGGACTAGCGGGAGGCATCTCCTACGAGCAGTACTTC. It yields the protein CASSPTPGLAGGISYEQYF.

This clone was recorded only once. The chain employs TRBV3-1 (or the pseudogene TRBV3-2) and TRBJ2-1; 10 positions agree with TRBD1. Trimming cost V 1 base and J 7 bases; bases outside gene matches: 10. This CDR3 region has 17 residues. Germline assignment: CDR1 LGHDT and CDR2 YNNKEL (reference sequence). CDR3 sequence: CASSQGDRGYGGNEQFF. CDR3 coding DNA: TGTGCCAGCAGCCAAGGGGACAGGGGATATGGAGGGAATGAGCAGTTCTTC.

This chain joins TRBV7-2 and TRBJ1-6, with 8 bases identical to TRBD1. V trimming: 3 bases; J trimming: 7 bases; junction bases outside the gene matches: 14. Germline values: CDR1 SGHTA, CDR2 FQGNSA. The CDR3 extends over 18 amino acids. The CDR3 nucleotides read TGTGCCAGCAGCTTTGACAGGGGTGGGACTCCTGGGAATTCACCCCTCCACTTT. It is translated as CASSFDRGGTPGNSPLHF.

Only one count was recorded for this clone. The chain couples TRBV28 to TRBJ1-2; TRBD1 matches 9 bases. The CDR3 contains 14 residues. Germline trimming cut 2 bases from V and 10 bases from J; bases unmatched to any gene: 8. Germline lookup yields CDR1 MDHEN and CDR2 SYDVKM. The CDR3: CASSLNLGQGTYTF. The CDR3 nucleotides read TGTGCCAGCAGTTTAAATCTGGGACAGGGAACCTACACCTTC.

This chain links TRBV3-1 (or the pseudogene TRBV3-2) with TRBJ1-4; 8 bases line up with TRBD1. The CDR3 consists of 20 residues. Germline V lookup: CDR1 LGHDT, CDR2 YNNKEL (reference sequence). The V and J ends lost 4 bases and 2 bases, in that order; junction bases with no gene match: 18. The chain's CDR3 is CASSRRPGTGSYLTNEKLFF. DNA of the CDR3: TGTGCCAGCAGCCGCAGGCCTGGGACAGGCTCGTACTTGACTAATGAAAAACTGTTTTTT.

This clone has only a few counts. The CDR3 is CASSELAGVYTQYF. The DNA of the CDR3 is TGTGCCAGCAGCGAACTAGCGGGAGTATATACGCAGTATTTT. The rearrangement joins TRBV2 to TRBJ2-3; 11 positions agree with TRBD2. Germline V gene data show CDR1 as SNHLY and CDR2 as FYNNEI. The CDR3 spans 14 residues. The junction had 6 bases not matched to a gene; V was cut back by 6 bases and J by 7 bases.

The genes are TRBV28 and TRBJ1-3; the D gene is possibly TRBD1 (5 bases). Germline CDR1 reads MDHEN; CDR2 reads SYDVKM. Between the trimmed V and J ends, which lost 2 bases and 0 bases, there was a span of 11 bases. CDR3 size: 16 residues. CDR3 bases: TGTGCCAGCAGTTTAGGGGGGTTTAGCTCTGGAAACACCATATATTTT. Its translation: CASSLGGFSSGNTIYF.

The chain recombines TRBV20-1 with TRBJ2-5; D remains unclear. The V gene lost 3 bases and the J gene lost 4 bases, with 12 bases spanning the gap. This CDR3 has 13 residues. CDR1 is DFQATT and CDR2 is SNEGSKA in the germline V gene (reference sequence). This chain's CDR3 is CSASISVGETQYF. The DNA for the CDR3 is TGCAGTGCTAGTATAAGCGTAGGAGAGACCCAGTACTTC.

V and J are TRBV2 and TRBJ1-6; a weak D match, TRBD1 (6 bases). The germline CDR1 and CDR2 sequences are SNHLY and FYNNEI. CDR3 size: 14 residues. V was shortened by 4 bases and J by 9 bases, with 13 bases between the two germline ends. CDR3 sequence reads: CASSANRAGSPLHF. The DNA of the CDR3 is TGTGCCAGCAGTGCCAACAGGGCCGGTTCACCCCTCCACTTT.

The chain is built from TRBV25-1 and TRBJ2-3; weak D call: TRBD2 (6 bases). CDR3 length equals 14 residues. V was shortened by 5 bases and J by 6 bases, with 15 bases between the two germline ends. CDR1 MGHDK and CDR2 SYGVNS come from the germline V gene. For the CDR3, the DNA is TGTGCCAGCAGTCCACGGGGACTCAGGGATACGCAGTATTTT. Its translation: CASSPRGLRDTQYF.

A single count supports this clone. The V call is TRBV6-2 or TRBV6-3, the J call TRBJ2-2, with 12 bases aligning to TRBD2. V lost 5 bases to trimming and J lost 7 bases; unmatched junction nucleotides: 11. This CDR3 region has 17 residues. Germline V lookup: CDR1 MNHEY, CDR2 SVGEGT. CDR3 amino acids: CASSRGLAGTQYGELFF. The CDR3 DNA sequence: TGTGCCAGCAGTCGCGGACTAGCGGGAACCCAGTACGGGGAGCTGTTTTTT.